This T cell receptor beta chain comes out of a study of T cell responses to AZD1222 COVID-19 vaccine. Study context: It was second doses at about 4 or about 12 weeks that were pooled. Study outcomes and limitations: In all cases, repertoires were sampled only after the peak T cell response.

The protocol was immunoSEQ multiplex PCR, while the TCRdb copy is restricted to in-frame clones and leaves out a portion. The sample gives over 150,000 clones, around 92% of which show up once; more than 9% is in the top ten. Germline CDR1 is LNHDA and CDR2 is SQIVND (reference sequence). V trimming: 7 bases; J trimming: 4 bases; junction bases outside the gene matches: 7. This CDR3 is built from 14 residues. As to this clone: No antigen is known for it.

The receptor comes from an adult in good health. The sequences come from peripheral blood, collected on day 0 of AZD1222 vaccination. The V and J genes are TRBV19 and TRBJ1-3; 7 nucleotides match TRBD1. The CDR3 reads CASTWDREGNTIYF. CDR3 nucleotides: TGTGCCAGTACCTGGGACAGAGAAGGAAACACCATATATTTT.